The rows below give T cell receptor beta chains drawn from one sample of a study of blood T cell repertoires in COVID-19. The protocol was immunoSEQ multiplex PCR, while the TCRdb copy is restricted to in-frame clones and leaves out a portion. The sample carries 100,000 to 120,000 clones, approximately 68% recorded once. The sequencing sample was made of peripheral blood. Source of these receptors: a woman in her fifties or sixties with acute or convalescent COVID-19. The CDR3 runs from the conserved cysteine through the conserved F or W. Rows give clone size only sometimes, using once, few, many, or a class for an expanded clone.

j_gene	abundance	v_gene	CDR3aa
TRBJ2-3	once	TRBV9	CASSVVNLYGAGGHTDTQYF
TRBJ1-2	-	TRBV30	CASGGRLDYGYTF
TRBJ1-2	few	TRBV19	CASSSTGTGGKYTF
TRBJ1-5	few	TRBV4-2	CASSQERGQLNQPQHF
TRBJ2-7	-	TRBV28	CASSLDLAGAVEQYF
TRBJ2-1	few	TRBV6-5	CASSQGGLRNEQFF
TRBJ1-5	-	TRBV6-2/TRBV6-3	CASSSGQSFYSNQPQHF
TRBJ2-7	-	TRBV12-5	CASGLSLYSTSGISYEQYF
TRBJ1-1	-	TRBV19	CASSIGQGATEAFF
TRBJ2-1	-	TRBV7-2	CASSIAGATYNEQFF
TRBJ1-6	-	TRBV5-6	CASSLMPDYNSPLHF
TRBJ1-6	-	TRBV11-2	CASARGTVNSPLHF
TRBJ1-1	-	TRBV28	CASSSQAEAFF
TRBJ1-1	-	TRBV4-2	CASSQDGQVNTEAFF
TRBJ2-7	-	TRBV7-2	CASSLRLGRGANEQYF
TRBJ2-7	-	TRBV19	CASSPQRGYAYEQYF
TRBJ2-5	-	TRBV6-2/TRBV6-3	CASSPAGVAETQYF
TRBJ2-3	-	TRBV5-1	CASRWTSGRTDTQYF